This TCR beta chain was identified during a study of PD-L1 blockade in urothelial cancer. Across the whole study: Reported median T cell count for blood samples was roughly 150,000. Study outcomes and limitations: Those with durable benefit had larger increases in tumor-associated blood clones at 3 weeks.

Regarding this clone: The antigen is undetermined.

All patients handed over anywhere from 1 to 8 samples, pretreatment and on-treatment. Clones were sequenced by immunoSEQ multiplex PCR, and TCRdb holds only the in-frame ones, with some missing. The table lists fewer than 50,000 clones, around nine tenths of them singletons. V lost 5 bases, J lost 5 bases, and 15 bases lay in between. The CDR3 spans 14 residues. Germline V gives CDR1 LGHNT, CDR2 FRNRAP. Material: PBMCs, obtained around atezolizumab (anti-PD-L1) treatment. This chain joins TRBV12-5 and TRBJ2-5; a weak D match, TRBD2 (6 bases). This clonotype was obtained from a man between 65 and 80 years old with urothelial cancer. The CDR3 nucleotides read TGTGCTAGTGGTCCGGGGGACTGGAGGGAGACCCAGTACTTC. Amino acid sequence: CASGPGDWRETQYF.